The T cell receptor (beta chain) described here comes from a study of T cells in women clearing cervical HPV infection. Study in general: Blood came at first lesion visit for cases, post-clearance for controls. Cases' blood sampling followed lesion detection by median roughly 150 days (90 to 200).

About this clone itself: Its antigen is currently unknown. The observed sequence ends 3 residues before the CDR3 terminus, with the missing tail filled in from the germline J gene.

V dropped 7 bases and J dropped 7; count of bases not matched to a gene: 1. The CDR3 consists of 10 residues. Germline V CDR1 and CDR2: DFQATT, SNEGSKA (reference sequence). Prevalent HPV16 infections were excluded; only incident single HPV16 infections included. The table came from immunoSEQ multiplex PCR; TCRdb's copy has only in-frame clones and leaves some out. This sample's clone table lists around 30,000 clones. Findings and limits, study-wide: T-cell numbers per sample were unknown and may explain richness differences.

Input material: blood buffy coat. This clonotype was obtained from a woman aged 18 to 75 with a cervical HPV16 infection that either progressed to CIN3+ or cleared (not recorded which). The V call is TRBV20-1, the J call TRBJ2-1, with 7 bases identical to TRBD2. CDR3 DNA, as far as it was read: TGCAGTGGTAGCGGGAATGAG. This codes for CSGSGNE. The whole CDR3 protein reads CSGSGNEQFF.